What follows is one T cell receptor beta chain and its context. As yet, its antigen is unknown. The donors, healthy adults who were HIV-negative, had experienced no recent acute infections or vaccinations. The data were obtained in a study of shared clonotypes between healthy human individuals. Sorted subsets were amplified in replicate PCRs using around 220 ng DNA, 30,000 to 35,000 T cell genomes. Clones were read by immunoSEQ multiplex PCR, and TCRdb kept only the in-frame ones, dropping some. This sample carries roughly 2.5 million clones, 90% to 95% of them seen once, and the ten largest clones take under 0.15%. Whole-study results and caveats: Clonotype sharing among donors was thought likely to change with sequencing depth.

CDR1 and CDR2 (germline): SGHRS, YFSETQ. With V trimmed by 0 bases and J by 3 bases, 14 bases remained unmatched. The CDR3 sequence is 18 residues long. V and J are TRBV5-1 and TRBJ1-1; 7 positions agree with TRBD1. The sequence came from a man younger than 35 in good health. Sequenced input: naive CD4+ T cells sorted from blood. Subset meaning: CD45RA+ positively selected. CDR3: CASSLGDSHPAWDTEAFF. Here the CDR3 DNA reads TGCGCCAGCAGCTTGGGGGACAGCCATCCAGCATGGGACACTGAAGCTTTCTTT.